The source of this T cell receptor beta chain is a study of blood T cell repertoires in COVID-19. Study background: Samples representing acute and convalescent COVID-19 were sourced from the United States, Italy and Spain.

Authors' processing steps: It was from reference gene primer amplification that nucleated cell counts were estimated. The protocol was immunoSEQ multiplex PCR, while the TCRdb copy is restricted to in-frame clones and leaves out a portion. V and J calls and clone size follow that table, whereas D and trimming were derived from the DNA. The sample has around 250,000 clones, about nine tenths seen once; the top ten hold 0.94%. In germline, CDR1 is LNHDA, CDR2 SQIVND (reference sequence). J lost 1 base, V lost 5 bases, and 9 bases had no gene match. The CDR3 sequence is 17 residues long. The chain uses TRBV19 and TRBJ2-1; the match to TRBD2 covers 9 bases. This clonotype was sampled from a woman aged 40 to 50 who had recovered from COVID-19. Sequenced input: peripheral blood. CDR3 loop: CASSSTLAGVSYNEQFF. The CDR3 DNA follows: TGTGCCAGTAGTTCAACCTTAGCGGGAGTTTCCTACAATGAGCAGTTCTTC.